The clone carrying this TCR beta chain was counted only a few times. What it binds is unknown. This CDR3 comprises 12 residues. V was shortened by 5 bases and J by 2 bases, with 6 bases between the two germline ends. The germline V gene has CDR1 SGHAT and CDR2 FQNNGV. The entry originates in a study of identical twins. Study-wide results and limits: In cord blood, abundant beta clonotypes had fewer insertions; memory showed no trend. Beta out-of-frame sequences showed weaker excess twin sharing. Alpha sequences out of frame and shared by twins had excess low generation probability. The models gave estimates that fell short of the out-of-frame TCR alpha sharing seen in monozygotic twins.

TCRdb redid the calling of the 5' RACE reads with MiXCR, one entry per CDR3 protein. The sample has 250,000 to 300,000 distinct CDR3 sequences; around 8.3% are singletons. This sample was also put to use in a study of yellow fever vaccine responses in identical twins.

This receptor was identified in a woman aged 18-30 years in good health. The chain combines TRBV11-2 with TRBJ2-5, with D hard to call. The sequenced material came from CD8+ T cells sorted from blood. CDR3 amino acids: CASSRPQETQYF. As DNA, the CDR3 is TGTGCCAGCAGCCGCCCTCAAGAGACCCAGTACTTC.